This T cell receptor (beta chain) derives from a study of Graves' ophthalmopathy and Graves' hyperthyroidism. Overall study results and limits: Forecasting of ophthalmopathy progression by the model achieved about 69% sensitivity and about 77% specificity.

Certain patients were not enrolled. These were patients with other autoimmune diseases, uncontrolled infections, pregnancy or lactation. Orbital computed tomography and thyroid ultrasound, along with TRAb, serum thyroxine and clinical symptoms, underpinned diagnosis. As the template, RNA transcripts were used to amplify TCR beta CDR3 regions. The workflow started with a first-round RT-PCR run with HTBI primers and then moved on to a second-round multiplex PCR. TCRdb fed the multiplex PCR reads into MiXCR, producing one record per CDR3 protein. The sample carries over a million distinct CDR3 sequences, around a third recorded once. As regards this clonotype: Its antigen is undetermined.

The sequence was collected from an adult man with Graves' hyperthyroidism. Specimen: peripheral blood or thyroid tissue (not recorded which).

CDR3 region: CSAVPGWGDNSPLHF. CDR3 nucleotide sequence: TGCAGTGCCGTACCAGGGTGGGGGGATAATTCACCCCTCCACTTT. The V and J genes are TRBV20-1 and TRBJ1-6; D is perhaps TRBD1 (5 bases). This CDR3 region has 15 residues. Trimming cost V 6 bases and J 5 bases, with 17 bases left between them. Germline assignment: CDR1 DFQATT and CDR2 SNEGSKA (reference sequence).